This T cell receptor (beta chain) was sequenced during a study of vaccination and CD4 T cells after COVID-19. Study-wide background: The stimulating agents, overlapping spike peptides, came from SARS-CoV-2, HCoV-NL63, HCoV-OC43 and HCoV-229E.

Treatment in this sample: approximately nine-day PBMC culture with coronavirus spike peptide pools or control peptides (ViraFEST assay). Only a few counts were recorded for this clonotype. Its specificity is unknown. CD4+ T cells that had been cultured provided DNA sequenced with the Oncomine TCR Beta short-read assay. TCRdb independently ran MiXCR on the PCR reads; one entry per CDR3 protein. The sample shows 20,000 to 30,000 distinct CDR3 sequences, about 40% of them seen only once. Trimming shortened V by 1 base and J by 1 base, and 10 bases separated the two germline ends. The CDR3 is 15 residues long. Germline V gives CDR1 LGHNA, CDR2 YNFKEQ. General study findings and limits: There were relatively few convalescent patients studied, and there were no early post-infection timepoints.

The V call is TRBV4-2, the J call TRBJ1-2, with D unresolved. This TCR came from a human donor who had recovered from COVID-19. The sample consisted of CD4+ T cells from blood, cultured in vitro. In DNA, the CDR3 is TGTGCCAGCAGCCAAGGGGAACAGCTTAACTATGGCTACACCTTC. It specifies CASSQGEQLNYGYTF.